What follows describes a single TCR beta chain. V was pared by 6 bases and J by 6 bases, with 12 bases between. Germline CDR1 and CDR2: SNHLY and FYNNEI. CDR3 size: 13 residues. Patients included in sequencing had previously demonstrated CD8+CD57+ cell expansion by flow cytometry. Profiling of TCR beta VDJ combinations and CDR3 sequences used genomic DNA as template. TCRdb fed the reads into MiXCR, producing one record per CDR3 protein. The sample shows some 180,000 distinct CDR3 sequences, roughly 65% of them seen only once. This record belongs to a study of CD8+CD57+ T cells in acquired aplastic anemia.

The clonotype comes from a human donor with aplastic anemia. The sample taken for sequencing was sorted CD4+, CD8+, or CD8+CD57+ T cells (not recorded which) from PBMCs. The chain carries TRBV2 and TRBJ1-3; D unresolved. For the CDR3, the DNA is TGTGCCAGCAGCCCCGGAACGGCAAACACCATATATTTT. It encodes CASSPGTANTIYF.